The sequence of this TCR beta chain was determined in a study of shared clonotypes between healthy human individuals. Trimming left V 10 bases short and J 5 bases short, with 12 bases between. The CDR3 sequence is 11 residues long. Germline loops: CDR1 LNHDA, CDR2 SQIVND (reference sequence). The assay was immunoSEQ multiplex PCR, and TCRdb's table has in-frame clones only and misses some. The sample comprises fewer than 3 million clones, less than 95% of which are singletons, and 0.37% rests with the top ten. Naive CD45RA+ and memory CD45RA-negative subsets were split from CD4+ cells. The receptor was isolated from a man aged 18 to 35 in good health. Some clones in this sample may be carry-over from other donors' samples. V is TRBV19 and J is TRBJ2-7; D is unclear. The sequenced sample was naive CD4+ T cells from PBMCs. Subset given: CD45RA+ positively selected. The CDR3 region has the DNA TGTGCCACCCCCATCAGAGACGAGCAGTACTTC. It codes for CATPIRDEQYF. Full variable domain (missing parts from reference TRBV19 and TRBJ2-7): DGGITQSPKYLFRKEGQNVTLSCEQNLNHDAMYWYRQDPGQGLRLIYYSQIVNDFQKGDIAEGYSVSREKKESFPLTVTSAQKNPTAFYLCATPIRDEQYFGPGTRLTVT.